This T cell receptor (beta chain) was recovered during a study of vaccination effects on CD4 cells after COVID-19. On this clone: Its antigen remains unidentified.

Antigen-specific CD4+ T cell clonotypes were called by their expansion after viral peptide-pool culture in ViraFEST. An approximately ten-day culture period preceded the isolation of CD4+ T cells. In the cultures, half the medium was exchanged for IL-2 medium on days 3 and 7. The CDR3 consists of 16 residues. Using immunoSEQ multiplex PCR, the repertoire was profiled, and TCRdb retains in-frame clones only, with some absent. The table includes around 83,000 clones, 70% to 75% detected once. The sequencing used CD4+ T cells from PBMCs cultured with HCoV-229E spike peptides, collected before COVID-19 vaccination. The V call is TRBV21-1, the J call TRBJ1-3. TRBV21-1 represents a pseudogene. The sequence was obtained from a human donor who received a COVID-19 vaccine. CDR3 amino acids: CASSSLGGSTGNTIYF. The DNA for the CDR3 is TGTGCCAGCAGCTCCCTAGGTGGATCCACTGGAAACACCATATATTTT.